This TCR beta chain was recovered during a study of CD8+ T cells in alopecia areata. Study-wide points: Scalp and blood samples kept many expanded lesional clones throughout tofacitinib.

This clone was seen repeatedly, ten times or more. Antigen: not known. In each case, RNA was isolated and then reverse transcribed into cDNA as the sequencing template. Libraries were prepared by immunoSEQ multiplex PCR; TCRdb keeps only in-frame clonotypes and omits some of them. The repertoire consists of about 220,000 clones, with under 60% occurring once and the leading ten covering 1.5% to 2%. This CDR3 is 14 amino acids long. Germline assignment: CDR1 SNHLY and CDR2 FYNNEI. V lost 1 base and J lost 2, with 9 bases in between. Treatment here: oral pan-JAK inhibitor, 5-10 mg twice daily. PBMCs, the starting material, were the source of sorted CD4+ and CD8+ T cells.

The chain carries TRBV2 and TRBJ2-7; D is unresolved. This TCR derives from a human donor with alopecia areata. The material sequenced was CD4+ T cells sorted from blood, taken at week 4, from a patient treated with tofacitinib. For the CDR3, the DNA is TGTGCCAGCAGTGAAGATGTTTGGGCCTACGAGCAGTACTTC. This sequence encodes CASSEDVWAYEQYF.